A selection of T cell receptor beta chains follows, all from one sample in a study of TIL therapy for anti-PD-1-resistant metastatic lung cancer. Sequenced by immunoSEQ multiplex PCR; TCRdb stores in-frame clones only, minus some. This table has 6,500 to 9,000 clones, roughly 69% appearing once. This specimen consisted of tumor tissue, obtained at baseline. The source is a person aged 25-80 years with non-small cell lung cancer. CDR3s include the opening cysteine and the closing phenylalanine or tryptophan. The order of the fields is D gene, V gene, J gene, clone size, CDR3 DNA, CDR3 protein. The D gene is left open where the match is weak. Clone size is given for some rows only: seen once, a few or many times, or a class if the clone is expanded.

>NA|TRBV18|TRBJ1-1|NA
TGTGCCAGCTCACCACCCTTAACGACCTCTCACATGAACACTGAAGCTTTCTTT
CASSPPLTTSHMNTEAFF
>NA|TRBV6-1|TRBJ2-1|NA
TGTGCCAGCAGTGATAGCGGTTCCTACAATGAGCAGTTCTTC
CASSDSGSYNEQFF
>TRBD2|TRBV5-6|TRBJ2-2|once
TGTGCCAGCAGCTGGGGACTAGCGGGGGGAACCGGGGAGCTGTTTTTT
CASSWGLAGGTGELFF
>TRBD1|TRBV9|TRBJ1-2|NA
TGTGCCAGCAGCGCGGGACAGATCAATTTCTATGGCTACACCTTC
CASSAGQINFYGYTF
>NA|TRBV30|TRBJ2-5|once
TGTGCCTGGAGAAGGAGTACACCCGAAGGGTCCCAGTACTTC
CAWRRSTPEGSQYF
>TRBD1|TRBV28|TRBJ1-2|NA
TGTGCCAGCAGTCCCCACCCCGACAGGGCTTTCACCTTC
CASSPHPDRAFTF
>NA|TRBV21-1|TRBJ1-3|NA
TGTGCCAGCAGCCCGAGGCCCCCTGAGGGGCACACCATATATTTT
CASSPRPPEGHTIYF
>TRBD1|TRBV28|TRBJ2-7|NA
TGTGCCAGCAGTTCCCTCGGACAGGCCCTACCCTACGAGCAGTACTTC
CASSSLGQALPYEQYF
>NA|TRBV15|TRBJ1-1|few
TGTGCCACCAGCAGACCTCCCACCCGGGGGTCGAACACTGAAGCTTTCTTT
CATSRPPTRGSNTEAFF
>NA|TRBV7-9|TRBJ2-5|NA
TGTGCCAGCAGCCTACAGACCGGGACCCAAGAGACCCAGTACTTC
CASSLQTGTQETQYF
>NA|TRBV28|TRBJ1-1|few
TGTGCCAGCAGTTCAATCCCCGGATTCGGTCGCGAAGCTTTCTTT
CASSSIPGFGREAFF
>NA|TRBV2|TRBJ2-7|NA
TGTGCCAGCATCGGAACGGCCACCTACGAGCAGTACTTC
CASIGTATYEQYF
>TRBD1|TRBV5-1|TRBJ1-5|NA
TGCGCCAGCAGCTCAGGGACAGGGGACAATCAGCCCCAGCATTTT
CASSSGTGDNQPQHF
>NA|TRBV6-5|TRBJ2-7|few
TGTGCCAGCAGTTACTCCCAGCTCTACGAGCAGTACTTC
CASSYSQLYEQYF
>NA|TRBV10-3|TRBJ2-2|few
TGTGCCATCAGTGAGCGGGGGCCCGGGGAGCTGTTTTTT
CAISERGPGELFF
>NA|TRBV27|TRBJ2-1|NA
TGTGCCAGTACCTCGGGGTACAATGAGCAGTTCTTC
CASTSGYNEQFF
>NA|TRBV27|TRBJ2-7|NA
TGTGCCAGCAGCCCCAGGATAGGGGTAGGAGGTTACGAGCAGTACTTC
CASSPRIGVGGYEQYF
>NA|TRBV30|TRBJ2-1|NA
TGTGCCTGGAGTGAGGCTTTAGGGGAGCAGTTCTTC
CAWSEALGEQFF
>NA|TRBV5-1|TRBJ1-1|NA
TGCGCCAGCCGACGGACGGTGAACACTGAAGCTTTCTTT
CASRRTVNTEAFF
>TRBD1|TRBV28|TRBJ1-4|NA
TGTGCCAGCAGTTCCCAGGGGGCGGCTAATGAAAAACTGTTTTTT
CASSSQGAANEKLFF
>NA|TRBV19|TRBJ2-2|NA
TGTGCCAGTAGTCAATTGACCGGGGAGCTGTTTTTT
CASSQLTGELFF
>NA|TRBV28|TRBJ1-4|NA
TGTGCCAGCAGTTTCACAACCCCGGGACAAAAAAAACTGTTTTTT
CASSFTTPGQKKLFF
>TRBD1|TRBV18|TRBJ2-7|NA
TGTGCCAGCTCAGAGACGACAGGGCTGGTCGAGCAGTACTTC
CASSETTGLVEQYF